These 21 T cell receptor beta chains were all obtained from the same sample, sequenced in a study of blood T cell repertoires in COVID-19. The repertoire was sequenced with immunoSEQ multiplex PCR; TCRdb's copy has only in-frame clones and lacks some. The table records about 140,000 clones, about 80% of them present only once. Material: peripheral blood. The receptors were gathered from a man between 50 and 59 years old with acute or convalescent COVID-19.

J is TRBJ1-1 and V is TRBV11-2, with D tentatively TRBD1 (5 bases). Trimming cost V 7 bases and J 4 bases, with 13 bases left between them. Looked up from germline, CDR1 is SGHAT and CDR2 is FQNNGV. This CDR3 is built from 13 residues. CDR3 loop: CASIQGSGTEAFF. The CDR3 DNA follows: TGTGCCAGCATTCAGGGTTCTGGCACTGAAGCTTTCTTT.

This rearrangement joins TRBV7-8 to TRBJ2-5, with D perhaps matching TRBD2 (6 bases). Germline V gene data show CDR1 as SGHVS and CDR2 as FQNEAQ. The CDR3 totals 15 residues. V was cut by 5 bases and J by 5 bases, with 18 bases left in between. CDR3 sequence reads: CASSLGGWSGETQYF. DNA of the CDR3: TGTGCCAGCAGCCTTGGGGGGTGGAGTGGTGAGACCCAGTACTTC.

The chain recombines TRBV5-1 with TRBJ2-3; 10 bases match TRBD1. V gave up 1 base and J gave up 6 bases; unmatched junction bases: 5. This CDR3 is built from 15 residues. Per germline, CDR1 SGHRS and CDR2 YFSETQ. CDR3 DNA sequence: TGCGCCAGCAGCTTGTCTGACAGGGGGCCCGATACGCAGTATTTT. Protein: CASSLSDRGPDTQYF. The full variable domain, completed using reference TRBV5-1 and TRBJ2-3, is KAGVTQTPRYLIKTRGQQVTLSCSPISGHRSVSWYQQTPGQGLQFLFEYFSETQRNKGNFPGRFSGRQFSNSRSEMNVSTLELGDSALYLCASSLSDRGPDTQYFGPGTRLTVL.

V gene TRBV19 combines with J gene TRBJ1-1, with D maybe TRBD1 (5 bases). The germline V gene encodes CDR1 LNHDA and CDR2 SQIVND (reference sequence). The CDR3 has 15 amino acids. Trimming stripped 4 bases from V and 0 bases from J, with 12 bases between. The CDR3, as DNA: TGTGCCAGTAGTACCCCGGAGGGACTGAACACTGAAGCTTTCTTT. It encodes CASSTPEGLNTEAFF.

The chain couples TRBV30 to TRBJ1-1; 8 positions agree with TRBD1. From germline, CDR1 is GTSNPN and CDR2 SVGIG (reference sequence). Losses at the gene ends were 0 bases for V and 1 base for J; bases not matched to a gene: 10. CDR3 size: 17 residues. CDR3: CAWSVRTGTGGNTEAFF. The CDR3 DNA reads TGTGCCTGGAGTGTGAGGACAGGGACCGGGGGGAACACTGAAGCTTTCTTT.

This chain joins TRBV30 and TRBJ2-5; 7 positions match TRBD1. The CDR3 length is 15 residues. V shed 5 bases and J 5 bases; nucleotides not matched to a gene: 14. Per the germline V gene, CDR1 is GTSNPN and CDR2 is SVGIG (reference sequence). CDR3 nucleotides: TGTGCCTGGGGGCAGGGGGTAGAGGTGAGGGAGACCCAGTACTTC. Amino acids: CAWGQGVEVRETQYF.

The chain combines TRBV12-3 or TRBV12-4 with TRBJ2-3, with D tentatively TRBD2 (6 bases). V lost 2 bases and J lost 11, with 14 bases in between. The CDR3 has 13 amino acids. The CDR3 reads CASSLTSSGKQYF. CDR3 nucleotide sequence: TGTGCCAGCAGTTTAACTAGCTCCGGCAAGCAGTATTTT.

This chain joins TRBV5-5 and TRBJ1-5; unclear D gene. The CDR3 sequence is 13 residues long. The germline CDR1 and CDR2 sequences are SGHKS and YYEKEE (reference sequence). The V gene lost 2 bases and the J gene lost 2 bases, with 5 bases spanning the gap. CDR3 loop: CASSLSGNQPQHF. CDR3 nucleotides: TGTGCCAGCAGCTTATCAGGCAATCAGCCCCAGCATTTT.

The CDR3 coding sequence is TGTGCCAGCAGCTCCGGAATGACAGCTGTTGGTGGCTACACCTTC. Amino acids: CASSSGMTAVGGYTF. This chain links TRBV13 with TRBJ1-2; possibly TRBD1 for D (5 bases). Germline assignment: CDR1 PRHDT and CDR2 FYEKMQ (reference sequence). The V end lost 4 bases, the J end lost 7 bases, and 19 bases lay between the germline ends. The CDR3 spans 15 residues. Full variable domain (outside the CDR3, taken from reference TRBV13 and TRBJ1-2): AAGVIQSPRHLIKEKRETATLKCYPIPRHDTVYWYQQGPGQDPQFLISFYEKMQSDKGSIPDRFSAQQFSDYHSELNMSSLELGDSALYFCASSSGMTAVGGYTFGSGTRLTVV.

The rearrangement uses TRBV6-5 and TRBJ1-2, with 8 bases identical to TRBD1. The junction had 5 bases not matched to a gene; V was cut back by 7 bases and J by 4 bases. CDR1 and CDR2 (germline): MNHEY, SVGAGI. The CDR3 loop spans 13 amino acids. The chain's CDR3 is CASTTGGIYGYTF. The DNA for the CDR3 is TGTGCCAGCACCACAGGGGGAATCTATGGCTACACCTTC.

Comment on this clone: This specimen includes other DNA sequences encoding the same CDR3. V gene TRBV19 combines with J gene TRBJ2-2; no clear D gene. CDR1 LNHDA and CDR2 SQIVND come from the germline V gene (reference sequence). This CDR3 has 14 amino acids. V was shortened by 1 base and J by 1 base, with 4 bases between the two germline ends. In DNA form, the CDR3 reads TGTGCCAGTAGTATAGCCGGGAACACCGGGGAGCTGTTTTTT. It encodes CASSIAGNTGELFF.

The V gene is TRBV5-1, the J gene TRBJ1-2; D may be TRBD1 (5 bases). Germline values: CDR1 SGHRS, CDR2 YFSETQ. There are 14 residues in the CDR3. V lost 1 base, J lost 2 bases, and 9 bases lay in between. CDR3 bases: TGCGCCAGCAGCTTGAGTCCAGGGAACTATGGCTACACCTTC. Translated: CASSLSPGNYGYTF. Supplemented by reference TRBV5-1 and TRBJ1-2, the full variable domain reads KAGVTQTPRYLIKTRGQQVTLSCSPISGHRSVSWYQQTPGQGLQFLFEYFSETQRNKGNFPGRFSGRQFSNSRSEMNVSTLELGDSALYLCASSLSPGNYGYTFGSGTRLTVV.

The chain recombines TRBV27 with TRBJ2-1, with 7 nucleotides matching TRBD2. Losses at the gene ends were 4 bases for V and 2 bases for J; bases not matched to a gene: 2. This CDR3 is built from 14 residues. Per germline, CDR1 MNHEY and CDR2 SMNVEV (reference sequence). The CDR3 region has the DNA TGTGCCAGCAGTTGGCTAGCGGCCTACAATGAGCAGTTCTTC. Protein product: CASSWLAAYNEQFF.

The chain couples TRBV5-1 to TRBJ2-1; 12 positions agree with TRBD2. J lost 9 bases, V lost 4 bases, and 8 bases had no gene match. The length of the CDR3 is 15 residues. Germline V CDR1 and CDR2: SGHRS, YFSETQ. The DNA for the CDR3 is TGCGCCAGCAGCCCCGGACTAGCGGGGTTGGGTGAGCAGTTCTTC. Protein: CASSPGLAGLGEQFF.

The chain employs TRBV3-1 (or the pseudogene TRBV3-2) and TRBJ2-4; maybe TRBD1 (6 bases). CDR3 length: 15 amino acids. Germline V lookup: CDR1 LGHDT, CDR2 YNNKEL (reference sequence). V was pared by 0 bases and J by 8 bases, with 14 bases between. CDR3 amino acids: CASSQDGRGLDIQYF. CDR3 sequence (DNA): TGTGCCAGCAGCCAAGATGGCAGGGGTTTGGACATTCAGTACTTC.

The chain joins TRBV7-3 to TRBJ2-1, with D perhaps matching TRBD1 (6 bases). V lost 4 bases and J 0 bases, leaving 13 bases between the germline ends. There are 16 residues in the CDR3. From germline, CDR1 is SGHTA and CDR2 FQGTGA. The CDR3 reads CASSYGTTSSYNEQFF. The CDR3, as DNA: TGTGCCAGCAGCTACGGGACAACCAGCTCCTACAATGAGCAGTTCTTC. The variable domain in full, completed from reference TRBV7-3 and TRBJ2-1, reads GAGVSQTPSNKVTEKGKYVELRCDPISGHTALYWYRQSLGQGPEFLIYFQGTGAADDSGLPNDRFFAVRPEGSVSTLKIQRTERGDSAVYLCASSYGTTSSYNEQFFGPGTRLTVL.

The sample holds one count of this clone. This chain links TRBV10-3 with TRBJ1-1, with D unclear. This CDR3 is built from 12 residues. CDR1 ENHRY and CDR2 SYGVKD come from the germline V gene. V was cut by 6 bases and J by 3 bases, with 8 bases left in between. CDR3 nucleotide sequence: TGTGCCATCAGCCCGGGGTACACTGAAGCTTTCTTT. Residues: CAISPGYTEAFF.

This clone has ten or more counts. The chain uses TRBV7-2 and TRBJ1-5; 8 nucleotides agree with TRBD1. Germline lookup yields CDR1 SGHTA and CDR2 FQGNSA. The ends lost 5 bases at V and 8 bases at J; junction bases unmatched: 8. CDR3 length: 14 residues. The CDR3 DNA reads as TGTGCCAGCAGCCAGGACAGGGTGATGAAGCCCCAGCATTTT. It yields the protein CASSQDRVMKPQHF.

The chain has TRBV19 and TRBJ1-3; D is unclear. V was clipped by 2 bases and J by 0 bases, with 8 bases between them. CDR1 is LNHDA and CDR2 is SQIVND in the germline V gene (reference sequence). CDR3 length equals 15 residues. The CDR3 loop is CASSISWSSGNTIYF. CDR3 coding DNA: TGTGCCAGTAGTATAAGCTGGAGCTCTGGAAACACCATATATTTT.

The chain is built from TRBV2 and TRBJ2-7; 10 positions match TRBD1. This CDR3 contains 14 residues. The V gene's germline CDR1 is SNHLY and CDR2 FYNNEI. V lost 6 bases to trimming and J lost 3 bases; unmatched junction nucleotides: 5. The CDR3 region is CASRDRGIVYEQYF. CDR3 in DNA: TGTGCCAGCAGGGACAGGGGGATCGTCTACGAGCAGTACTTC.

This clone was observed a handful of times. The genes are TRBV5-1 and TRBJ1-2; D gene unclear. The germline CDR1 and CDR2 sequences are SGHRS and YFSETQ. The CDR3 sequence is 15 residues long. Between the trimmed V and J ends, which lost 0 bases and 8 bases, there was a span of 17 bases. The CDR3: CASSLDGTTQAGYTF. CDR3 sequence (DNA): TGCGCCAGCAGCTTGGATGGAACGACGCAGGCGGGCTACACCTTC.